These 18 T cell receptor beta chains were all obtained from the same sample, sequenced in a study of T cell repertoires in cytomegalovirus infection. TCRdb reanalysed the reads using MiXCR and keeps one entry per CDR3 protein. The table shows fewer than 80,000 distinct CDR3 sequences, with around 3.4% occurring only once. The material sequenced was PBMCs. The receptors were sampled from a human donor in good health (CMV status not recorded). Some clones in this sample may be carry-over from other donors' samples.

This clonotype was observed many times. This chain uses TRBV12-3 or TRBV12-4 with TRBJ2-7; 10 bases line up with TRBD1. This CDR3 has 14 residues. Germline trimming cut 6 bases from V and 6 bases from J; bases unmatched to any gene: 8. The CDR3 bases are TGTGCCAGCAGGCCGACAGGGGGCGGAGGCGAGCAGTACTTC. Protein: CASRPTGGGGEQYF.

This clonotype was seen many times. The chain recombines TRBV4-3 with TRBJ1-4; D gene uncertain. The CDR3 has 14 residues. With 3 bases removed from V and 4 bases from J, the gap between germline ends came to 9 bases. The germline V gene has CDR1 LGHNA and CDR2 YSLEER. In DNA form, the CDR3 reads TGCGCCAGCAGCCACGATCAGTTTAATGAAAAACTGTTTTTT. It specifies CASSHDQFNEKLFF.

At least ten counts were recorded for this clonotype. V is TRBV2 and J is TRBJ1-2; D is ambiguous. Trimming stripped 7 bases from V and 4 bases from J, with 10 bases between. The CDR3 runs 12 residues. From germline, CDR1 is SNHLY and CDR2 FYNNEI. The CDR3 bases are TGTGCCAGCATCGCCTACAGCTATGGCTACACCTTC. Its translation is CASIAYSYGYTF.

The sample holds many counts of this clonotype. The chain joins TRBV6-2 or TRBV6-3 to TRBJ1-1; D uncertain. Trimming shortened V by 6 bases and J by 3 bases, and 11 bases separated the two germline ends. The germline V gene has CDR1 MNHEY and CDR2 SVGEGT. This CDR3 is 13 amino acids long. DNA for the CDR3: TGTGCCAGCAGAGCCCGGGCCTACACTGAAGCTTTCTTT. Translated, it gives CASRARAYTEAFF.

This clonotype was counted ten times or more. V is TRBV7-3 and J is TRBJ2-1; perhaps TRBD2 as D (5 bases). From germline, CDR1 is SGHTA and CDR2 FQGTGA. The CDR3 is 16 amino acids. Trimming removed 5 bases from V and 0 bases from J, with 14 bases in between. The CDR3 region is CASSAQAASSYNEQFF. As DNA, the CDR3 is TGTGCCAGCAGCGCACAAGCGGCCTCCTCCTACAATGAGCAGTTCTTC.

At least ten counts were recorded for this clonotype. The chain joins TRBV7-2 to TRBJ2-1; the D gene is possibly TRBD2 (6 bases). From germline, CDR1 is SGHTA and CDR2 FQGNSA. The CDR3 is 14 residues long. V lost 6 bases to trimming and J lost 10 bases, with 19 bases between them. As DNA, the CDR3 is TGTGCCAGCAGACGATCATTAGCGGCGAAGGAGCAGTTCTTC. It encodes CASRRSLAAKEQFF.

This clonotype was picked up many times. The chain couples TRBV20-1 to TRBJ1-1; weak D call: TRBD1 (5 bases). Germline V CDR1 and CDR2: DFQATT, SNEGSKA (reference sequence). CDR3 length equals 13 residues. V lost 3 bases and J 5 bases, leaving 13 bases between the germline ends. CDR3 in DNA: TGCAGTGCTAGGGGGGGGTGGAAAACTGAAGCTTTCTTT. Translation: CSARGGWKTEAFF.

This clonotype was recorded many times. J is TRBJ1-1 and V is TRBV6-2 or TRBV6-3; no definite D call. Germline V gene data show CDR1 as MNHEY and CDR2 as SVGEGT. The V end was cut by 7 bases, the J end by 5 bases, with 11 bases between. This CDR3 spans 12 amino acids. CDR3 in amino acids: CASNEGWTEAFF. CDR3 DNA: TGTGCCAGCAACGAGGGTTGGACTGAAGCTTTCTTT.

This clonotype was counted many times. The rearrangement links TRBV6-2 or TRBV6-3 to TRBJ2-2, with D possibly matching TRBD1 (6 bases). The CDR3 has 15 residues. Trimming pared 8 bases from V and 0 bases from J, leaving 13 bases between. CDR1 MNHEY and CDR2 SVGEGT come from the germline V gene. The CDR3 sequence: CASRRDNANTGELFF. CDR3 nucleotides: TGTGCCAGCCGCCGGGACAACGCGAACACCGGGGAGCTGTTTTTT.

At least ten counts were recorded for this clonotype. The chain carries TRBV4-3 and TRBJ2-1; TRBD2 aligns across 7 bases. The CDR3 extends over 16 amino acids. Germline V gene data show CDR1 as LGHNA and CDR2 as YSLEER. Trimming at V came to 4 bases and at J to 7 bases, leaving 13 bases not matched to a gene. The CDR3 DNA follows: TGCGCCAGCAGCCCCCCCCGAGCGGGGAGTTCAAATGAGCAGTTCTTC. Its translation is CASSPPRAGSSNEQFF.

There are many counts of this clonotype. V is TRBV11-2 and J is TRBJ2-1, with 8 bases aligning to TRBD1. CDR1 is SGHAT, CDR2 FQNNGV, per germline. The CDR3 has 14 residues. Unmatched junction bases numbered 3, after V lost 1 base and J lost 7 bases. CDR3 bases: TGTGCCAGCAGCTTAGGTCAGGGGGCAAATGAGCAGTTCTTC. This gives the protein CASSLGQGANEQFF.

This clonotype has at least ten counts. This chain joins TRBV20-1 and TRBJ2-3; no clear D gene. CDR1 is DFQATT, CDR2 SNEGSKA, per germline (reference sequence). V was shortened by 4 bases and J by 0 bases, with 8 bases between the two germline ends. The CDR3 totals 13 residues. The CDR3 DNA reads TGCAGTGCTAACGACCCTAGCACAGATACGCAGTATTTT. Its protein is CSANDPSTDTQYF.

Many counts were recorded for this clonotype. The chain has TRBV30 and TRBJ1-5; possibly TRBD1 for D (5 bases). With 2 bases removed from V and 7 bases from J, the gap between germline ends came to 12 bases. CDR3 length: 13 residues. Germline values: CDR1 GTSNPN, CDR2 SVGIG (reference sequence). CDR3 DNA: TGTGCCTGGAGTTCGGGGGAGGGCCAGCCCCAGCATTTT. Protein product: CAWSSGEGQPQHF. The whole variable domain, filled in from reference TRBV30 and TRBJ1-5, reads SQTIHQWPATLVQPVGSPLSLECTVEGTSNPNLYWYRQAAGRGLQLLFYSVGIGQISSEVPQNLSASRPQDRQFILSSKKLLLSDSGFYLCAWSSGEGQPQHFGDGTRLSIL.

This clonotype has ten or more counts. V usage is TRBV7-8 and J usage is TRBJ1-1; possible D gene TRBD1, 5 bases. The germline V and J ends were trimmed by 4 bases and 4 bases, with 22 bases remaining between them. The CDR3 extends over 17 amino acids. The germline V gene has CDR1 SGHVS and CDR2 FQNEAQ. The CDR3, as DNA: TGTGCCAGCAGCTACCGCCGGGGGGGGTCCCGGGGCACTGAAGCTTTCTTT. It is translated as CASSYRRGGSRGTEAFF.

This clonotype has ten or more counts. The chain joins TRBV28 to TRBJ1-2, with D possibly TRBD1 on 5 matching bases. Trimming cost V 6 bases and J 4 bases, with 18 bases left between them. CDR1 and CDR2 (germline): MDHEN, SYDVKM. The CDR3 spans 15 residues. CDR3 nucleotides: TGTGCCAGCAGCACGCGGGGGGGGGTAGGCTATGGCTACACCTTC. Translated, it gives CASSTRGGVGYGYTF.

This clonotype has a count of ten or more. The V call is TRBV14, the J call TRBJ1-2; D uncertain. The V gene's germline CDR1 is SGHDN and CDR2 FVKESK. V was cut by 3 bases and J by 3 bases, with 8 bases left in between. This CDR3 is 13 amino acids long. CDR3 sequence (DNA): TGTGCCAGCAGCCAGTCCAGATACTATGGCTACACCTTC. This codes for CASSQSRYYGYTF.

The sample holds many counts of this clonotype. V gene TRBV7-9 combines with J gene TRBJ2-7; TRBD2 matches at 8 bases. Trimming at V came to 2 bases and at J to 11 bases, leaving 5 bases not matched to a gene. The CDR3 runs to 12 residues. Germline loops: CDR1 SEHNR, CDR2 FQNEAQ (reference sequence). The CDR3 DNA sequence: TGTGCCAGCAGCTTAAATACGGGAGGGAAGTACTTC. It yields the protein CASSLNTGGKYF.

This clonotype was seen ten or more times. The chain recombines TRBV7-2 with TRBJ2-3, with 12 bases fitting TRBD1. The V segment lost 5 bases and the J segment 5 bases; nucleotides outside the gene matches: 2. The CDR3 runs to 14 residues. Germline CDR1 reads SGHTA; CDR2 reads FQGNSA. The CDR3 loop reads CASSRDRGQDTQYF. The CDR3 bases are TGTGCCAGCAGCCGGGACAGGGGGCAAGATACGCAGTATTTT.